This note documents a single TCR beta chain sequence. This record comes from a study of blood T cell repertoires in COVID-19. Here immunoSEQ multiplex PCR was the method, and the copy in TCRdb shows in-frame clones only, minus some. The sample shows 140,000 to 150,000 clones, approximately 80% of them seen only once. Trimming cost V 3 bases and J 5 bases; bases outside gene matches: 6. The CDR3 spans 15 residues. Looked up from germline, CDR1 is DFQATT and CDR2 is SNEGSKA (reference sequence). The chain has TRBV20-1 and TRBJ2-3; 12 bases align to TRBD2. The sequenced sample was peripheral blood. The receptor's source is a man in his 60s with active or convalescent COVID-19. The CDR3 loop is CSASQRLAGEDTQYF. The DNA for the CDR3 is TGCAGTGCTAGTCAACGACTAGCGGGAGAAGATACGCAGTATTTT.